This T cell receptor beta chain emerged from a study of CD8+CD57+ T cells in acquired aplastic anemia. Overall study context: Sorted CD4+ and CD8+ cells gave a mean 3.2 ug DNA, range 0.2 to 27.4 ug.

The CDR3 is 15 residues long. The germline CDR1 and CDR2 sequences are SGDLS and YYNGEE. The TCR beta profiling, which covered VDJ combination and CDR3 sequence, was carried out using genomic DNA as the template. TCRdb reanalysed the reads using MiXCR and keeps one entry per CDR3 protein. The sample includes 400,000 to 500,000 distinct CDR3 sequences, 55% to 70% of them seen just once. As to this clonotype: One end of the junction varies from germline; a read error may be responsible.

The specimen was sorted CD4+, CD8+, or CD8+CD57+ T cells (not recorded which) from PBMCs. V gene TRBV9 combines with J gene TRBJ1-6; D is undetermined. The origin of this receptor is a human donor in good health, serving as a control. The chain's CDR3 is CASSSTVSYNAPLHF. DNA of the CDR3: TGTGCCAGCAGCTCGACCGTCTCCTATAATGCACCCCTCCACTTT.